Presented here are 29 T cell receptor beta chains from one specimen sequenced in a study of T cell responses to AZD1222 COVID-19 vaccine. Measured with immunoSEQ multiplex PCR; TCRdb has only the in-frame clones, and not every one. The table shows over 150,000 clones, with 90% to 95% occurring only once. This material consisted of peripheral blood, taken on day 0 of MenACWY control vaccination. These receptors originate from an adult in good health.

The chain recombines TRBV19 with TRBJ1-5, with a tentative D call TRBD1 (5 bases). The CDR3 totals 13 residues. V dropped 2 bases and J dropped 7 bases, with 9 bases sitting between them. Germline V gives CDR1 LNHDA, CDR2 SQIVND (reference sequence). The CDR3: CASSIRGEQPQHF. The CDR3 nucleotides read TGTGCCAGTAGTATAAGGGGTGAGCAGCCCCAGCATTTT.

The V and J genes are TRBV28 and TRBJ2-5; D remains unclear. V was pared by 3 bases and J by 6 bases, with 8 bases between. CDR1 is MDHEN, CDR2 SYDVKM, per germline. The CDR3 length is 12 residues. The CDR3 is CASSFREKTQYF. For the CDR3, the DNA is TGTGCCAGCAGTTTTAGGGAAAAGACCCAGTACTTC.

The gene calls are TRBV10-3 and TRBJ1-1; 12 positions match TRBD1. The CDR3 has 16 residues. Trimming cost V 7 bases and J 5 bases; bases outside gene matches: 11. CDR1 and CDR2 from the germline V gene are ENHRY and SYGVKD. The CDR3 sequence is CAITGGTGGAGTEAFF. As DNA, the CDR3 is TGTGCCATCACGGGCGGGACAGGGGGCGCGGGAACTGAAGCTTTCTTT.

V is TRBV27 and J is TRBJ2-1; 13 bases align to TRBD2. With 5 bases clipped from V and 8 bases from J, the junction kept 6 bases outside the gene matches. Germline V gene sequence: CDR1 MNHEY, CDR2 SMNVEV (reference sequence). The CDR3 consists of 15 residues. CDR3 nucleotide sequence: TGTGCCAGCAGTCTAACCGGACTAGCGGGGGATGAGCAGTTCTTC. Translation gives CASSLTGLAGDEQFF.

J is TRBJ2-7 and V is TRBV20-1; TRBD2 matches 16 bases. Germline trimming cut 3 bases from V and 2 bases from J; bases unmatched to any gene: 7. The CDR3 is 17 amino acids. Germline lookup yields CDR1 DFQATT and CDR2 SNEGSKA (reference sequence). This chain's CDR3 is CSASLGLAGGGTYEQYF. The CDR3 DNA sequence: TGCAGTGCTAGTCTGGGACTAGCGGGAGGGGGCACCTACGAGCAGTACTTC.

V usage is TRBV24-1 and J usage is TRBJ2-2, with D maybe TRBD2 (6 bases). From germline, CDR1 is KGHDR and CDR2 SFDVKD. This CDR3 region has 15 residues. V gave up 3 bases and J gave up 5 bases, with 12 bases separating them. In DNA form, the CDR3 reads TGTGCCACCAGTGATGAGTACGGGGGAACCGGGGAGCTGTTTTTT. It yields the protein CATSDEYGGTGELFF.

The CDR3 protein is CSVEEQTSYEQYF. The DNA of the CDR3 is TGCAGCGTTGAAGAACAGACCTCCTACGAGCAGTACTTC. The V gene is TRBV29-1, the J gene TRBJ2-7; D not resolved. V shed 0 bases and J shed 0 bases, with 6 bases lying between them. The germline gives CDR1 SQVTM, CDR2 ANQGSEA. CDR3 length equals 13 residues.

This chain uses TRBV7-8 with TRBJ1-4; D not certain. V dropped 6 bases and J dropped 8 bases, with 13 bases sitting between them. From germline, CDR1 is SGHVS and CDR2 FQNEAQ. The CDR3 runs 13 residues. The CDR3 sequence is CASREGGREKLFF. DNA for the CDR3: TGTGCCAGCAGAGAGGGCGGTAGGGAAAAACTGTTTTTT.

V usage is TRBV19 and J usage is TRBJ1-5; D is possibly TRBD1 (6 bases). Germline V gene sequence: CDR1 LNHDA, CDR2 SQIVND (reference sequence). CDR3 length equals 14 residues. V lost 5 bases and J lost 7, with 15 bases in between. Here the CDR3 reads CASSAYRDEQPQHF. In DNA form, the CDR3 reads TGTGCCAGTAGTGCGTACAGGGATGAACAGCCCCAGCATTTT.

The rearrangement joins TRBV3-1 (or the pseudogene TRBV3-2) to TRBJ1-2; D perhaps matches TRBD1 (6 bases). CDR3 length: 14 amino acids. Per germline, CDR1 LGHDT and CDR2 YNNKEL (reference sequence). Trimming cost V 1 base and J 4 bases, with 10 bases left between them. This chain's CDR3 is CASSQGGGGYGYTF. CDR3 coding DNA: TGTGCCAGCAGCCAAGGAGGGGGAGGCTATGGCTACACCTTC.

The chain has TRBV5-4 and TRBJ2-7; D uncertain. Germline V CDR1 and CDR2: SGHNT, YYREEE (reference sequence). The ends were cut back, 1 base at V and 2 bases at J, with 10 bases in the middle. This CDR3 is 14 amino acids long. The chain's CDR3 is CASSLWAGTYEQYF. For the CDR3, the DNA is TGTGCCAGCAGCTTGTGGGCAGGAACCTACGAGCAGTACTTC.

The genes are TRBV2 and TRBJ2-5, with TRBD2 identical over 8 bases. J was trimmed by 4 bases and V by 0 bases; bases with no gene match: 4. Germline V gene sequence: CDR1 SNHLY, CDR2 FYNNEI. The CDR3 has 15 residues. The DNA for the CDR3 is TGTGCCAGCAGTGAAGCGCTTACTAGCGGAGAGACCCAGTACTTC. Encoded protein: CASSEALTSGETQYF. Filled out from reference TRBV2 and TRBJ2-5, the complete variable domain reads EPEVTQTPSHQVTQMGQEVILRCVPISNHLYFYWYRQILGQKVEFLVSFYNNEISEKSEIFDDQFSVERPDGSNFTLKIRSTKLEDSAMYFCASSEALTSGETQYFGPGTRLLVL.

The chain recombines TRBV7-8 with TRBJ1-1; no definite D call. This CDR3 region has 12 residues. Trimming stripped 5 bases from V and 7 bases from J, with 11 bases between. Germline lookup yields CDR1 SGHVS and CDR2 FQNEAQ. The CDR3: CASSPRLVEAFF. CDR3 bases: TGTGCCAGCAGCCCCCGACTTGTTGAAGCTTTCTTT.

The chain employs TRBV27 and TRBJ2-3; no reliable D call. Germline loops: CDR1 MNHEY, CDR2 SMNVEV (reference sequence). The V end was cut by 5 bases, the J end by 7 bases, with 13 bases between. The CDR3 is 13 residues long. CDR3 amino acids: CASSPSQDYTQYF. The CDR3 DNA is TGTGCCAGCAGTCCGAGTCAAGATTATACGCAGTATTTT.

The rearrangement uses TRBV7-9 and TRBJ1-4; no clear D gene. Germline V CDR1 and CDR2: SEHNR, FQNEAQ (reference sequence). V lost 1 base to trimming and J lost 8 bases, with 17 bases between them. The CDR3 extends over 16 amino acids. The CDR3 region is CASSLVFGDGGEKLFF. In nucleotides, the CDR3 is TGTGCCAGCAGCTTAGTTTTCGGTGATGGTGGAGAAAAACTGTTTTTT.

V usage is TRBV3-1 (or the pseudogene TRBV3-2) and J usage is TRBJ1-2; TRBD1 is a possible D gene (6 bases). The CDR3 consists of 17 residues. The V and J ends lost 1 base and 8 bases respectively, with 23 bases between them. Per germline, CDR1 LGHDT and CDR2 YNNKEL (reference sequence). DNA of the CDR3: TGTGCCAGCAGCCAAGGAACAGGGTACTATCATCCTGCCGGCTACACCTTC. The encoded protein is CASSQGTGYYHPAGYTF.

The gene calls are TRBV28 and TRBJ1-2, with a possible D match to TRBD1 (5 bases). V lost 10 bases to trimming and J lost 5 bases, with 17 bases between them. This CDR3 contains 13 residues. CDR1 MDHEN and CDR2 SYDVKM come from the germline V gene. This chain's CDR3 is CAISRGGLYGYTF. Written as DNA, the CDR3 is TGTGCCATCTCAAGGGGAGGCCTTTATGGCTACACCTTC.

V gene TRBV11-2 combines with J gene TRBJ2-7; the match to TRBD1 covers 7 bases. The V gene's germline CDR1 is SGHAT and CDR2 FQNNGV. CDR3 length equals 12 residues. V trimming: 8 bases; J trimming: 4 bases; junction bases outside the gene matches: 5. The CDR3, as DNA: TGTGCCAGCCAACAGGGGTGGTACGAGCAGTACTTC. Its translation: CASQQGWYEQYF.

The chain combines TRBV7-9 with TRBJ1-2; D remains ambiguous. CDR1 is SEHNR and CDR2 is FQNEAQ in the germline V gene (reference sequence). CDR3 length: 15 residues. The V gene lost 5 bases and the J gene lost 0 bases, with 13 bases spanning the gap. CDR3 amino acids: CASSAGGLANYGYTF. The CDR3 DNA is TGTGCCAGCAGCGCGGGCGGTTTAGCTAACTATGGCTACACCTTC.

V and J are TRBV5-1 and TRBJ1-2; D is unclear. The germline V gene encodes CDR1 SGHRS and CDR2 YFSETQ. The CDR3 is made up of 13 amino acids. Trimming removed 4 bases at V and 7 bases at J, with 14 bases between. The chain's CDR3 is CASSPQLERGYTF. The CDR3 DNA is TGCGCCAGCAGCCCTCAGTTGGAACGTGGCTACACCTTC.

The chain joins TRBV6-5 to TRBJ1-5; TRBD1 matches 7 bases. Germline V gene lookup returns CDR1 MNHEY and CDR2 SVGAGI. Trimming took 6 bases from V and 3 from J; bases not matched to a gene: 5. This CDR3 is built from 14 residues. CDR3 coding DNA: TGTGCCAGCAGCCGCGGACAGGTCAATCAGCCCCAGCATTTT. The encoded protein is CASSRGQVNQPQHF.

DNA of the CDR3: TGTGCCAGTAGTAACAGGGAAAGCGAAAAACTGTTTTTT. Protein product: CASSNRESEKLFF. The rearrangement uses TRBV19 and TRBJ1-4; a possible D gene is TRBD1 (6 bases). V was trimmed by 4 bases and J by 8 bases, leaving 11 bases between them. The germline V gene encodes CDR1 LNHDA and CDR2 SQIVND (reference sequence). CDR3 length: 13 amino acids.

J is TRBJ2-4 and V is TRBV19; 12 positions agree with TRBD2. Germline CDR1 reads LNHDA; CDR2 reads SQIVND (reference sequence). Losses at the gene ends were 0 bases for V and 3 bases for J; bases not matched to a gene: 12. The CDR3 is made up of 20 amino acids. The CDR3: CASSIEGGTSGRRDKNIQYF. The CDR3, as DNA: TGTGCCAGTAGTATAGAGGGGGGGACTAGCGGGCGGAGGGACAAAAACATTCAGTACTTC.

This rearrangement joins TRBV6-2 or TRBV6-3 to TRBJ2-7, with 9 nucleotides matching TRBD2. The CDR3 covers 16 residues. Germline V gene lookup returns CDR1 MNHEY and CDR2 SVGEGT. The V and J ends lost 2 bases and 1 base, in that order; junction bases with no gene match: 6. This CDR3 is CASSYTLAGPSYEQYF. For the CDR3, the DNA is TGTGCCAGCAGTTACACCCTAGCGGGACCGTCCTACGAGCAGTACTTC.

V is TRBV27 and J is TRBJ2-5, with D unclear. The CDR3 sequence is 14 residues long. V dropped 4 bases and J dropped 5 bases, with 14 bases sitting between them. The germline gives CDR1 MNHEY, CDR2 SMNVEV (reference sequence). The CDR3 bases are TGTGCCAGCAGTTCGGCGCCTCAGTATGAGACCCAGTACTTC. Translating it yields CASSSAPQYETQYF.

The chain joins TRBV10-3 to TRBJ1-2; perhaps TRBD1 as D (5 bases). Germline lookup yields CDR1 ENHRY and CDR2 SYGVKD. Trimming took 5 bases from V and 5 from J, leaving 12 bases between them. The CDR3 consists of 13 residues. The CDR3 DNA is TGTGCCATCAGTCCTGGGACGGCATATGGCTACACCTTC. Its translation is CAISPGTAYGYTF.

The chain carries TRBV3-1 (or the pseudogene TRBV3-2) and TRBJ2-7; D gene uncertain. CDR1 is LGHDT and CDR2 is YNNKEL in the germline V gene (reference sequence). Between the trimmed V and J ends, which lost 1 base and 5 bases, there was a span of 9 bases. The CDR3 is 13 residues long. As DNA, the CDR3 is TGTGCCAGCAGCCAAGGAAGACCGAACGAGCAGTACTTC. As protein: CASSQGRPNEQYF.

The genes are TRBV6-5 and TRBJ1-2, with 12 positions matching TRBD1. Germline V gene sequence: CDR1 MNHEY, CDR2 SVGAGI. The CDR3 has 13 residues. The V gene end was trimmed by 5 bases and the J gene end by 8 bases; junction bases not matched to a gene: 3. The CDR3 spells CASSIGTGGGYTF. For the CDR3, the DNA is TGTGCCAGCAGTATCGGGACAGGGGGCGGCTACACCTTC.

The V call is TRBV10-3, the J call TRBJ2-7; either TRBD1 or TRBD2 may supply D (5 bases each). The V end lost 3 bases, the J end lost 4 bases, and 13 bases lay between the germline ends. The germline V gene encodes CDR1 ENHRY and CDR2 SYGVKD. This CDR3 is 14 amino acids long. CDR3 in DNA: TGTGCCATCAGTGAAGCGAGGGCAGGGTACGAGCAGTACTTC. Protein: CAISEARAGYEQYF.